The rows below give T cell receptor beta chains drawn from one sample of a study of blood T cell repertoires in COVID-19. The method was immunoSEQ multiplex PCR; TCRdb's version includes in-frame clones alone and lacks a portion of them. The top ten clones hold roughly 5% of a sample with about 170,000 clones, about 90% of them seen once. Material: peripheral blood. These receptors originate from a young man with COVID-19, enrolled during active disease. CDR3s include the opening cysteine and the closing phenylalanine or tryptophan. The D gene is left open where the match is weak. Part of the rows lack a size; the others show once, few, many or a class for expanded clones.

>.|TRBV18|15|TRBJ1-1|TRBD1
CASSPLAQGDTEAFF
TGTGCCAGCTCACCACTGGCACAGGGGGACACTGAAGCTTTCTTT
>.|TRBV11-1|15|TRBJ2-1|TRBD1
CASSFGTVPYNEQFF
TGTGCCAGCAGCTTCGGGACAGTGCCCTACAATGAGCAGTTCTTC
>once|TRBV5-4|16|TRBJ1-5|.
CASSLGGRGSNQPQHF
TGTGCCAGCAGCTTGGGTGGACGGGGAAGCAATCAGCCCCAGCATTTT
>.|TRBV6-1|15|TRBJ1-6|TRBD1
CASRADRGYNSPLHF
TGTGCCAGCAGAGCCGACAGGGGTTATAATTCACCCCTCCACTTT
>.|TRBV7-9|12|TRBJ2-2|.
CASSLSAGELFF
TGTGCCAGCAGCTTGTCCGCCGGGGAGCTGTTTTTT
>.|TRBV27|15|TRBJ1-1|TRBD1
CASSLSTTGDTEAFF
TGTGCCAGCAGTTTATCAACGACAGGGGACACTGAAGCTTTCTTT
>.|TRBV5-6|15|TRBJ2-7|TRBD1
CASSRQGQGTYEQYF
TGTGCCAGCAGCCGCCAGGGACAGGGAACCTACGAGCAGTACTTC
>.|TRBV5-6|13|TRBJ1-1|.
CASSFWEYVEAFF
TGTGCCAGCAGCTTTTGGGAGTACGTTGAAGCTTTCTTT
>.|TRBV27|16|TRBJ2-5|TRBD2
CASKPPGLAGEETQYF
TGTGCCAGCAAACCACCGGGACTAGCGGGAGAAGAGACCCAGTACTTC
>.|TRBV6-6|14|TRBJ1-1|.
CASSYSGGSSEAFF
TGTGCCAGCAGTTACTCGGGCGGGTCCAGTGAAGCTTTCTTT
>.|TRBV12-5|17|TRBJ1-2|TRBD1
CASGWGLGQGAGYGYTF
TGTGCTAGTGGTTGGGGACTGGGACAGGGGGCGGGCTATGGCTACACCTTC
>.|TRBV6-2/TRBV6-3|19|TRBJ2-7|.
CTSSYSTGVGGTSFYEQYF
TGTACCAGCAGTTACTCCACCGGGGTTGGAGGGACCTCTTTCTACGAGCAGTACTTC
>.|TRBV11-2|14|TRBJ1-4|.
CASSLAGWAEKLFF
TGTGCCAGCAGCTTAGCTGGTTGGGCTGAAAAACTGTTTTTT
>.|TRBV5-1|16|TRBJ2-1|TRBD2
CASRPLGLAGGNEQFF
TGCGCCAGCAGGCCCCTCGGACTAGCGGGGGGGAATGAGCAGTTCTTC
>.|TRBV27|23|TRBJ1-3|TRBD1
CASSLEGTSRGQGATRSGNTIYF
TGTGCCAGCAGTTTAGAGGGGACTAGCCGAGGACAGGGGGCCACCCGCTCTGGAAACACCATATATTTT
>.|TRBV5-4|13|TRBJ1-4|.
CASSRGQNEKLFF
TGTGCCAGCAGCCGAGGACAGAATGAAAAACTGTTTTTT
>.|TRBV27|14|TRBJ2-3|TRBD2
CASSLLRESDTQYF
TGTGCCAGCAGTTTATTGCGGGAGTCAGATACGCAGTATTTT
>.|TRBV7-3|12|TRBJ1-2|.
CASSSDLGGYTF
TGTGCCAGCAGCTCCGACCTCGGGGGCTACACCTTC
>once|TRBV7-2|15|TRBJ2-2|.
CASAPGGKNTGELFF
TGTGCCAGCGCCCCCGGGGGAAAGAACACCGGGGAGCTGTTTTTT
>.|TRBV5-8|15|TRBJ1-4|TRBD1
CASSPGQGPNEKLFF
TGTGCCAGCAGCCCGGGACAGGGCCCTAATGAAAAACTGTTTTTT
>.|TRBV6-2/TRBV6-3|13|TRBJ2-5|.
CASSYGGEETQYF
TGTGCCAGCAGTTACGGCGGGGAAGAGACCCAGTACTTC
>few|TRBV18|15|TRBJ1-5|TRBD1
CASSAQTGVGQPQHF
TGTGCCAGCTCAGCCCAGACAGGGGTTGGGCAGCCCCAGCATTTT
>.|TRBV24-1|12|TRBJ1-5|.
CATSAGNQPQHF
TGTGCCACCAGTGCAGGCAATCAGCCCCAGCATTTT
>.|TRBV5-1|14|TRBJ2-3|.
CASSFGQSTDTQYF
TGCGCCAGCAGCTTCGGACAGTCCACAGATACGCAGTATTTT
>.|TRBV6-6|15|TRBJ2-3|.
CASSYGMRAGPARPF
TGTGCCAGCAGTTACGGAATGAGGGCGGGACCCGCGAGACCGTTT
>many|TRBV27|15|TRBJ2-5|TRBD2
CASSPRSGSVETQYF
TGTGCCAGCAGCCCCCGGAGCGGGAGCGTGGAGACCCAGTACTTC
>.|TRBV28|15|TRBJ1-2|TRBD1
CASSPLGQGEVSYTF
TGTGCCAGCAGTCCCTTAGGACAGGGGGAGGTCAGCTACACCTTC
>.|TRBV10-3|12|TRBJ1-1|.
CAIGGLNTEAFF
TGTGCCATCGGCGGATTGAACACTGAAGCTTTCTTT
>.|TRBV2|13|TRBJ1-2|TRBD1
CASSVSQGVGYTF
TGTGCCAGCAGTGTCTCCCAGGGGGTAGGCTACACCTTC
>.|TRBV30|14|TRBJ2-3|TRBD2
CAWNRAGGFNTQYF
TGTGCCTGGAATCGAGCGGGAGGGTTTAATACGCAGTATTTT
>.|TRBV6-5|15|TRBJ1-1|TRBD1
CASSFRDRGSTEAFF
TGTGCCAGCAGTTTCCGGGACAGGGGTTCCACTGAAGCTTTCTTT
>.|TRBV25-1|13|TRBJ2-6|.
CASTSSGANVLTF
TGTGCCAGTACCAGCTCTGGGGCCAACGTCCTGACTTTC
>once|TRBV28|14|TRBJ2-7|.
CASSFPNQRQEQYF
TGTGCCAGCAGTTTCCCGAATCAAAGACAGGAGCAGTACTTC
>.|TRBV30|12|TRBJ2-7|TRBD1
CAGNRGANEQYF
TGTGCCGGAAACAGGGGAGCCAACGAGCAGTACTTC
>.|TRBV7-3|15|TRBJ2-7|TRBD1
CASSPGGPNSYEQYF
TGTGCCAGCAGTCCAGGGGGCCCGAACTCCTACGAGCAGTACTTC
>few|TRBV19|13|TRBJ1-1|.
CASRQDMRTEAFF
TGTGCCAGTAGACAGGACATGAGGACTGAAGCTTTCTTT
>.|TRBV11-2|14|TRBJ1-1|.
CASSPSRGNTEAFF
TGTGCCAGCAGCCCTAGTCGAGGGAACACTGAAGCTTTCTTT
>.|TRBV28|12|TRBJ2-6|TRBD1
CASRTGGNVLTF
TGTGCCAGCAGGACAGGGGGGAACGTCCTGACTTTC
>.|TRBV7-2|15|TRBJ1-2|TRBD1
CASSPRDREAYGYTF
TGTGCCAGCAGCCCTCGCGACAGGGAGGCCTATGGCTACACCTTC
>.|TRBV9|15|TRBJ2-1|TRBD1
CASSVRDRSVNEQFF
TGTGCCAGCAGCGTCCGGGACAGGTCGGTCAATGAGCAGTTCTTC
>.|TRBV7-2|15|TRBJ1-5|.
CASSLPGSGKVAQHF
TGTGCCAGCAGCTTACCGGGGAGTGGGAAAGTAGCCCAGCATTTT
>.|TRBV24-1|16|TRBJ2-2|.
CATSDPTGRYTGELFF
TGTGCCACCAGTGACCCCACAGGGCGGTACACCGGGGAGCTGTTTTTT
>.|TRBV5-1|15|TRBJ1-4|TRBD1
CASSFAGQSNEKLFF
TGCGCCAGCAGCTTCGCGGGACAGAGTAATGAAAAACTGTTTTTT
>.|TRBV10-3|13|TRBJ1-1|.
CAISEQGGTEAFF
TGTGCCATCAGTGAACAAGGGGGCACTGAAGCTTTCTTT
>.|TRBV9|16|TRBJ2-7|TRBD1
CASSVDSRTGSYEQYF
TGTGCCAGCAGCGTAGATTCACGGACAGGGAGCTACGAGCAGTACTTC
>.|TRBV9|14|TRBJ2-7|.
CASSVYPSAYEQYF
TGTGCCAGCAGCGTATACCCTAGCGCGTACGAGCAGTACTTC
>.|TRBV11-2|14|TRBJ2-7|.
CASSLWVAWYEQYF
TGTGCCAGCAGCTTATGGGTAGCATGGTACGAGCAGTACTTC
>.|TRBV7-3|14|TRBJ2-1|TRBD2
CASSLLAGYNEQFF
TGTGCCAGCAGCTTACTAGCGGGTTACAATGAGCAGTTCTTC
>.|TRBV4-2|13|TRBJ2-1|.
CASSQETYNEQFF
TGTGCCAGCAGCCAAGAAACTTACAATGAGCAGTTCTTC
>.|TRBV27|12|TRBJ2-7|.
CATMTDSYEQYF
TGTGCCACCATGACAGATTCCTACGAGCAGTACTTC
>.|TRBV7-6|18|TRBJ2-3|TRBD2
CASSLEGSGGYLGDTQYF
TGTGCCAGCAGCTTAGAGGGTAGCGGGGGCTATTTAGGAGATACGCAGTATTTT
>.|TRBV2|14|TRBJ2-1|.
CASSEQGTYNEQFF
TGTGCCAGCAGTGAACAGGGGACCTACAATGAGCAGTTCTTC
>.|TRBV5-1|15|TRBJ2-7|TRBD2
CASSLEAGVSYEQYF
TGCGCCAGCAGCTTGGAAGCGGGAGTGTCCTACGAGCAGTACTTC
>.|TRBV19|15|TRBJ1-5|.
CASSLSPYSNQPQHF
TGTGCCAGTAGCCTATCGCCATATAGCAATCAGCCCCAGCATTTT
>.|TRBV2|17|TRBJ2-7|TRBD2
CASSPTSGGPDRHEQYF
TGTGCCAGCAGCCCGACTAGCGGGGGGCCAGATAGGCACGAGCAGTACTTC